Here is one TCR beta chain with its context. Antigen specificity is unknown. The read ends 3 residues early relative to the CDR3; the germline J gene fills the gap. This entry is derived from a study of T cells in women clearing cervical HPV infection. Turning to the study itself: Blood came at first lesion visit for cases, post-clearance for controls. Study results and caveats: TRBV6-7 abundance was lower in cases than controls (roughly 0.11% versus 0.16%). CIN3+ cases had significantly higher TCR richness than controls; evenness did not differ.

Deletions cut 6 bases from V and 9 bases from J, with 18 bases between. CDR3 length: 14 amino acids. The V gene's germline CDR1 is MNHEY and CDR2 SVGEGT. Sequencing used immunoSEQ multiplex PCR; TCRdb keeps in-frame clones, though not all of them. The sample totals roughly 47,000 clones. This receptor was identified in a woman aged 18-70 years with a cervical HPV16 infection that either progressed to CIN3+ or cleared (not recorded which). The genes are TRBV6-2 or TRBV6-3 and TRBJ2-1; a possible D gene is TRBD2 (5 bases). The sequenced sample was blood buffy coat. This CDR3 is CASSKQTTSGEQFF. Incomplete CDR3 DNA: TGTGCCAGCAGCAAGCAGACTACCTCGGGTGAG.